A selection of T cell receptor beta chains follows, all from one sample in a study of shared clonotypes between healthy human individuals. This table comes from immunoSEQ multiplex PCR, and its TCRdb copy is limited to in-frame clones, with some not included. The sample comprises some 1.1 million clones, around 77% of which are singletons, and about 0.94% rests with the top ten. Sequencing was performed on memory CD4+ T cells from PBMCs. The receptors originated from a man between 18 and 29 years old in good health. Some clones in this sample may be carry-over from other donors' samples. The conserved cysteine and the conserved F or W are not part of the CDR3 here.

V: TRBV6-1
J: TRBJ1-2
CDR3: ASSEAPGGDYGYT

V: TRBV27
J: TRBJ2-7
CDR3: ASSRTSGGKSSYEQY

V: TRBV30
J: TRBJ2-1
CDR3: AWSVGGSGNEQF

V: TRBV5-1
J: TRBJ1-5
CDR3: ASSLDGLQPQH

V: TRBV6-9
J: TRBJ1-4
CDR3: ASSYSDSRSF

V: TRBV7-2
J: TRBJ2-1
CDR3: ASSPEGTSGPGSYNEQF

V: TRBV11-2
J: TRBJ2-7
CDR3: ASSFSQGVYEQY

V: TRBV28
J: TRBJ2-6
CDR3: ASSWDRASGANVLT

V: TRBV28
J: TRBJ2-2
CDR3: ASSSGTFTGELF

V: TRBV5-4
J: TRBJ1-2
CDR3: ASSKGTVNYGYT

V: TRBV11-3
J: TRBJ2-3
CDR3: ASSLRRGPDTQY

V: TRBV9
J: TRBJ2-1
CDR3: ASSPYQLAGEQF

V: TRBV21-1
J: TRBJ2-4
CDR3: ASSKKRGGGDGVNIQY

V: TRBV7-2
J: TRBJ1-6
CDR3: ASSLSGQGYNSPLH

V: TRBV5-1
J: TRBJ1-6
CDR3: ASSGTFAAASFSPLH

V: TRBV29-1
J: TRBJ2-3
CDR3: SVEWGLADTQY

V: TRBV7-9
J: TRBJ2-7
CDR3: ASSRAGTGSYEQY

V: TRBV15
J: TRBJ2-5
CDR3: ATSTRTGETQY

V: TRBV5-4
J: TRBJ2-3
CDR3: ASSLAQTAGGRDTQY

V: TRBV9
J: TRBJ1-3
CDR3: ASSVTGSYSGNTIY

V: TRBV6-6
J: TRBJ1-2
CDR3: ASSLGGSIGGYT

V: TRBV27
J: TRBJ2-7
CDR3: ASSPRLAGLSREY

V: TRBV4-1
J: TRBJ2-3
CDR3: ASSQREGPDTQY

V: TRBV7-9
J: TRBJ1-2
CDR3: ASSLWAGDIYGYT

V: TRBV5-6
J: TRBJ2-5
CDR3: ASSSLGVETQY

V: TRBV7-9
J: TRBJ2-5
CDR3: ASSSGTSGEETQY

V: TRBV15
J: TRBJ2-7
CDR3: ATSKPFQVGGYEQY

V: TRBV15
J: TRBJ2-2
CDR3: ATREGYTGELF

V: TRBV4-1
J: TRBJ1-3
CDR3: ASSQDPTFGNTIY

V: TRBV9
J: TRBJ2-2
CDR3: ASSVADIRYSTGELF

V: TRBV6-1
J: TRBJ2-5
CDR3: ASSIRDVRETQY

V: TRBV10-3
J: TRBJ1-2
CDR3: AIRDRGHGYT

V: TRBV7-2
J: TRBJ2-7
CDR3: ASSPEIPRQY

V: TRBV7-2
J: TRBJ2-1
CDR3: ASSFTISYNEQF

V: TRBV9
J: TRBJ2-2
CDR3: ASSVELNTGELF

V: TRBV29-1
J: TRBJ2-1
CDR3: SVEGGATSYNEQF

V: TRBV28
J: TRBJ2-3
CDR3: ASRLILASGTQY

V: TRBV7-2
J: TRBJ2-2
CDR3: ASSVLTTNTGELF

V: TRBV6-4
J: TRBJ2-1
CDR3: ASSREYGDNEQF

V: TRBV19
J: TRBJ1-2
CDR3: ATTYRAAGYGYT

V: TRBV5-6
J: TRBJ2-7
CDR3: ASSLVFYEQY

V: TRBV2
J: TRBJ2-7
CDR3: ASSADRGDEQY

V: TRBV12-5
J: TRBJ2-2
CDR3: ASGLVMAGGPVIGELF

V: TRBV28
J: TRBJ2-7
CDR3: ASSIHDPGTGGSYEQY

V: TRBV27
J: TRBJ1-4
CDR3: ASSLSFNRGRGEKLF

V: TRBV29-1
J: TRBJ2-7
CDR3: SVEVGLSYEQY

V: TRBV5-1
J: TRBJ2-1
CDR3: ASSLDSFKNEQF

V: TRBV5-1
J: TRBJ1-2
CDR3: ASSSYRDRELKT